Listed below are T cell receptor beta chains from one sample, sequenced in a study of identifying expanded T cells in peripheral blood. The table came from immunoSEQ multiplex PCR; TCRdb's copy has only in-frame clones and leaves some out. The repertoire includes roughly 100,000 clones, roughly 86% of them detected once, and around 4% sits in the top ten. The sequenced sample was blood. Every receptor here comes from a person between 18 and 70 years old in good health. CDR3s include the opening cysteine and the closing phenylalanine or tryptophan. A D gene is named only where the DNA matches it firmly. Expanded clones get a size class; other rows say once, few or many, or leave the size out.

v_call,clone_size,d_call,j_call,cdr3_aa,cdr3_nt
TRBV19,-,-,TRBJ2-2,CASSIFVRGTGELFF,TGTGCCAGTAGTATATTCGTCAGGGGTACCGGGGAGCTGTTTTTT
TRBV29-1,-,-,TRBJ2-7,CSVDGSGNRYEQYF,TGCAGCGTTGATGGCAGCGGAAATCGTTACGAGCAGTACTTC
TRBV7-3,-,-,TRBJ2-1,CASSLRPPSYNEQFF,TGTGCCAGCAGCTTAAGACCCCCTTCCTACAATGAGCAGTTCTTC
TRBV4-2,few,TRBD1,TRBJ1-2,CASSQRTGSNYGYTF,TGTGCCAGCAGCCAGCGGACAGGGTCTAACTATGGCTACACCTTC
TRBV5-1,-,TRBD1,TRBJ2-2,CASSRGGTGDTGELFF,TGCGCCAGCAGTAGAGGAGGGACAGGCGACACCGGGGAGCTGTTTTTT
TRBV5-1,-,-,TRBJ2-5,CASRSSSAYQETQYF,TGCGCCAGCAGGTCCTCCTCAGCGTATCAAGAGACCCAGTACTTC
TRBV6-4,many,TRBD2,TRBJ2-1,CASSDTSGGYNEQFF,TGTGCCAGCAGTGACACTAGCGGGGGGTACAATGAGCAGTTCTTC
TRBV19,-,-,TRBJ1-2,CASSITWPRNYGYTF,TGTGCCAGTAGTATAACTTGGCCGCGAAACTATGGCTACACCTTC
TRBV10-3,-,-,TRBJ2-7,CAISSGTLGEQYF,TGTGCCATCAGTTCCGGGACCCTAGGGGAGCAGTACTTC
TRBV5-1,few,TRBD2,TRBJ2-1,CASSAASGGSDEQFF,TGCGCCAGCAGCGCCGCTAGCGGGGGTTCCGATGAGCAGTTCTTC
TRBV5-4,-,TRBD2,TRBJ2-5,CASSSRLAGETQYF,TGTGCCAGCAGCTCCCGACTAGCGGGGGAGACCCAGTACTTC
TRBV4-2,few,TRBD1,TRBJ2-7,CASSQPQGARYEQYF,TGTGCCAGCAGCCAACCTCAGGGGGCGCGGTACGAGCAGTACTTC
TRBV12-5,once,-,TRBJ1-5,CASAFGARGQPQHF,TGTGCTAGTGCCTTCGGGGCGCGAGGGCAGCCCCAGCATTTT
TRBV12-2,-,-,TRBJ1-1,CASGGAGKNTEAFF,TGTGCAAGTGGAGGTGCCGGAAAGAACACTGAAGCTTTCTTT
TRBV9,-,-,TRBJ1-1,CASSADRGNTEAFF,TGTGCCAGCAGCGCCGACAGAGGGAACACTGAAGCTTTCTTT
TRBV28,-,-,TRBJ1-2,CASSLANWVGYTF,TGTGCCAGCAGTTTAGCTAACTGGGTTGGCTACACCTTC
TRBV6-4,-,-,TRBJ2-6,CASSEGPSSGANVLTF,TGTGCCAGCAGTGAGGGTCCGAGCTCTGGGGCCAACGTCCTGACTTTC
TRBV5-1,-,-,TRBJ1-2,CASSRAGRVNYGYTF,TGCGCCAGCTCGAGGGCAGGGAGAGTTAACTATGGCTACACCTTC
TRBV9,-,TRBD2,TRBJ2-3,CASSVSAGGYTDTQYF,TGTGCCAGCAGCGTTTCAGCGGGAGGGTACACAGATACGCAGTATTTT
TRBV2,once,TRBD1,TRBJ1-2,CASSEVDREAPYTF,TGTGCCAGCAGTGAAGTAGACAGGGAAGCCCCCTACACCTTC
TRBV7-9,-,-,TRBJ1-2,CASSRDNNYGYTF,TGTGCCAGCAGCCGGGACAACAACTATGGCTACACCTTC
TRBV6-5,few,-,TRBJ2-6,CASSPVTSGANVLTF,TGTGCCAGCAGCCCCGTAACCTCTGGGGCCAACGTCCTGACTTTC
TRBV28,-,-,TRBJ2-7,CASSLGRGRLHEQYF,TGTGCCAGCAGTTTAGGTCGGGGAAGGTTGCACGAGCAGTACTTC
TRBV7-3,-,TRBD1,TRBJ2-3,CASTGTGYTDTQYF,TGTGCCAGCACCGGGACAGGGTATACAGATACGCAGTATTTT
TRBV4-3,-,-,TRBJ2-3,CASSQDTGRRATDTQYF,TGCGCCAGCAGCCAAGATACCGGGCGAAGGGCAACAGATACGCAGTATTTT
TRBV19,-,-,TRBJ2-1,CASSPRIRGDEQFF,TGTGCCAGTAGCCCTAGGATCCGAGGGGATGAGCAGTTCTTC
TRBV27,-,-,TRBJ2-5,CASRTGFQETQYF,TGTGCCAGCAGGACAGGTTTCCAAGAGACCCAGTACTTC
TRBV2,-,-,TRBJ2-7,CASCAGLDYEQYF,TGTGCCAGCTGCGCAGGGCTTGACTACGAGCAGTACTTC
TRBV9,-,-,TRBJ1-2,CASSDYGGYTF,TGTGCCAGCAGCGACTACGGTGGCTACACCTTC
TRBV18,-,-,TRBJ1-5,CASSPRQGGGVNQPQHF,TGTGCCAGCTCACCGCGCCAGGGCGGAGGAGTGAATCAGCCCCAGCATTTT
TRBV14,-,TRBD2,TRBJ2-1,CASSQDRPAGATYEQFF,TGTGCCAGCAGCCAAGATCGGCCAGCGGGGGCGACGTATGAGCAGTTCTTC
TRBV10-1,once,-,TRBJ2-7,CASSESKELDYEQYF,TGCGCCAGCAGTGAGTCTAAGGAGTTGGATTACGAGCAGTACTTC
TRBV6-1,few,TRBD1,TRBJ2-3,CASSEGTGHTDTQYF,TGTGCCAGCAGTGAAGGGACAGGGCACACAGATACGCAGTATTTT
TRBV5-1,few,-,TRBJ1-5,CASSEGLVWGLNQPQHF,TGCGCCAGCAGCGAGGGGCTAGTGTGGGGGCTCAATCAGCCCCAGCATTTT